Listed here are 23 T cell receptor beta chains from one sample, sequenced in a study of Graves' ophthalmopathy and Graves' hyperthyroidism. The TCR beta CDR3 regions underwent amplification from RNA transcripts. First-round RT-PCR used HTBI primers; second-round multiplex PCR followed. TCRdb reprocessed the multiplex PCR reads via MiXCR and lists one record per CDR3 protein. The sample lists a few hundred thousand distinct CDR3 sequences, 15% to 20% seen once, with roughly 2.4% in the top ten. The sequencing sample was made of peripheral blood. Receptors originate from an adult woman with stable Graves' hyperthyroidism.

Here the CDR3 DNA reads TGCAGTGCTCTAAGCGCTAGCGGGAGGGCCTACGAGCAGTACTTC. Translation gives CSALSASGRAYEQYF. V is TRBV20-1 and J is TRBJ2-7; TRBD2 matches at 12 bases. The germline CDR1 and CDR2 sequences are DFQATT and SNEGSKA (reference sequence). There are 15 residues in the CDR3. The junction had 7 bases not matched to a gene; V was cut back by 5 bases and J by 2 bases.

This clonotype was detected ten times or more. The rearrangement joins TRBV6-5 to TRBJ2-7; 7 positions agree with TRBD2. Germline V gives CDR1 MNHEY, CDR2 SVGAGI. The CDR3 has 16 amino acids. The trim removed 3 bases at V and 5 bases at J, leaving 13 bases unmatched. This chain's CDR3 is CASSYSFRREQDEQYF. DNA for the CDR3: TGTGCCAGCAGTTATAGTTTCAGGCGGGAGCAGGACGAGCAGTACTTC.

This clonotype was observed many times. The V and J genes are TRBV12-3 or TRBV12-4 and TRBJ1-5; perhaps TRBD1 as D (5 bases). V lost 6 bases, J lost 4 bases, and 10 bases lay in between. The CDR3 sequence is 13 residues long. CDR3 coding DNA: TGTGCCAGCAGACGGGGCCAGAATCAGCCCCAGCATTTT. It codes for CASRRGQNQPQHF.

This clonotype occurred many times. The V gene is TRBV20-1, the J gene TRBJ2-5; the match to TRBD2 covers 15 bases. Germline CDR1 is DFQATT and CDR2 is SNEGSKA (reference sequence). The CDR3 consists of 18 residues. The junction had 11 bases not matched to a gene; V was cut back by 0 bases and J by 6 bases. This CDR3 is CSARDVRTSGRAPKTQYF. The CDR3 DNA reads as TGCAGTGCTAGAGACGTAAGGACTAGCGGGAGGGCCCCGAAGACCCAGTACTTC.

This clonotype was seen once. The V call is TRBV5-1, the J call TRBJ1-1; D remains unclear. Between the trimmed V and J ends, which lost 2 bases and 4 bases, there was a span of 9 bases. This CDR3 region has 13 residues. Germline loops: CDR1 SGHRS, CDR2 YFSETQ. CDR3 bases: TGCGCCAGCAGCTTTGCGGGGAGCACTGAAGCTTTCTTT. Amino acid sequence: CASSFAGSTEAFF.

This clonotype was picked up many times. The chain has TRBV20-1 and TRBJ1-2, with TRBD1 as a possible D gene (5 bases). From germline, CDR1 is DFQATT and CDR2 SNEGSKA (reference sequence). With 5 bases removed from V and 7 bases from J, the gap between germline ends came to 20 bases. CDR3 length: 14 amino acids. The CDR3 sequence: CSASQPHPQGGYTF. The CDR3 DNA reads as TGCAGTGCTTCCCAGCCGCACCCTCAGGGTGGCTACACCTTC.

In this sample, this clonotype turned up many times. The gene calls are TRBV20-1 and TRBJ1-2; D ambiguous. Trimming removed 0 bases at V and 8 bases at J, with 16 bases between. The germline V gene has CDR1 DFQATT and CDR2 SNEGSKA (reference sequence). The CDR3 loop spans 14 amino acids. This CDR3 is CSARDWASITGYTF. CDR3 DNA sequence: TGCAGTGCTAGAGATTGGGCATCCATAACAGGCTACACCTTC.

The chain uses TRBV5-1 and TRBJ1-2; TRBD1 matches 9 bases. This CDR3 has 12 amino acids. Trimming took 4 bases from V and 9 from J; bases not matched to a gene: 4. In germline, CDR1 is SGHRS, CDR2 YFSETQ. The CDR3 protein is CASSPDRGSYTF. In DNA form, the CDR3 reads TGCGCCAGCAGCCCGGACAGGGGAAGCTACACCTTC.

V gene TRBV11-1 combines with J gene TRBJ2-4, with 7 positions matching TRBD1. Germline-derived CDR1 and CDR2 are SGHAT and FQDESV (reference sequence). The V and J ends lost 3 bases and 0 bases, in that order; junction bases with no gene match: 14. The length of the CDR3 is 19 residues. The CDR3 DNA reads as TGTGCCAGCAGCTTTTTAGGGACAGCCAGCCCTATAGCCAAAAACATTCAGTACTTC. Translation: CASSFLGTASPIAKNIQYF. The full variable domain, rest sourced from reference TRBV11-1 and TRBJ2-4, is EAEVAQSPRYKITEKSQAVAFWCDPISGHATLYWYRQILGQGPELLVQFQDESVVDDSQLPKDRFSAERLKGVDSTLKIQPAELGDSAMYLCASSFLGTASPIAKNIQYFGAGTRLSVL.

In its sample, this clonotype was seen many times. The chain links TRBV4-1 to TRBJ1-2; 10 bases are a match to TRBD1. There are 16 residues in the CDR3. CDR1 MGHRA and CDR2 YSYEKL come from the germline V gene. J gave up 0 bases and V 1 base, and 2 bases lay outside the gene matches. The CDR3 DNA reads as TGCGCCAGCAGCCAAGTGGGACAGGGGTCTAACTATGGCTACACCTTC. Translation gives CASSQVGQGSNYGYTF.

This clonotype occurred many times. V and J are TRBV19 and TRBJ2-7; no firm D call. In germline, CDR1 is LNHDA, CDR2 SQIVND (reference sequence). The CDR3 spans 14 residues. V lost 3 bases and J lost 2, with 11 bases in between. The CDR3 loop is CASSMMGPPYEQYF. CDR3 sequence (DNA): TGTGCCAGTAGTATGATGGGCCCACCCTACGAGCAGTACTTC.

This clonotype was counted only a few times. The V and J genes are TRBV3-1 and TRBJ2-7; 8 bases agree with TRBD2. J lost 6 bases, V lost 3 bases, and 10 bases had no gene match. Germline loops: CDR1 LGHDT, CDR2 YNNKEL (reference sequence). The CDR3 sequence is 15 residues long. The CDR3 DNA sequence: TGTGCCAGCAGCCATTCTAGCGGGTGGGCGGGCGAGCAGTACTTC. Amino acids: CASSHSSGWAGEQYF.

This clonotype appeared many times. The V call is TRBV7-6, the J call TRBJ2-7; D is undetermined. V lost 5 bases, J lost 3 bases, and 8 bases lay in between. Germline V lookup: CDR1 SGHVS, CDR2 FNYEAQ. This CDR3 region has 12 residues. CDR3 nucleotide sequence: TGTGCCAGCAGCGGGCAGAACTACGAGCAGTACTTC. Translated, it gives CASSGQNYEQYF.

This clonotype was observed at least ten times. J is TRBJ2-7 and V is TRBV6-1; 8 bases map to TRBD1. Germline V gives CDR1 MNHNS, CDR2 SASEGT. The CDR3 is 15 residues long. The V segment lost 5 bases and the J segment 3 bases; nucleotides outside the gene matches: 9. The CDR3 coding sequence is TGTGCCAGCAGTCCATCGGACAGGGAGCTCTACGAGCAGTACTTC. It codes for CASSPSDRELYEQYF.

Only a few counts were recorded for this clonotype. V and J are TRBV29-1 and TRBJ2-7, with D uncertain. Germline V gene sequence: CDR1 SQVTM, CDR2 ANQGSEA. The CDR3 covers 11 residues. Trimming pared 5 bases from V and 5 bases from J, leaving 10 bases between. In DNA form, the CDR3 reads TGCAGCGTTTGGGTCATCCACGAGCAGTACTTC. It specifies CSVWVIHEQYF.

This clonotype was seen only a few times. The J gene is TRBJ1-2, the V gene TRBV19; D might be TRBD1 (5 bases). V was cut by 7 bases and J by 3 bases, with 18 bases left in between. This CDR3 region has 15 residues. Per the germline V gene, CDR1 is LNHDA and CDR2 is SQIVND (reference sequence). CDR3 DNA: TGTGCCAGTACCCCGACCCCGGGGGTCTACTATGGCTACACCTTC. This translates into CASTPTPGVYYGYTF. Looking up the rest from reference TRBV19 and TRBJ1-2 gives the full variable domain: DGGITQSPKYLFRKEGQNVTLSCEQNLNHDAMYWYRQDPGQGLRLIYYSQIVNDFQKGDIAEGYSVSREKKESFPLTVTSAQKNPTAFYLCASTPTPGVYYGYTFGSGTRLTVV.

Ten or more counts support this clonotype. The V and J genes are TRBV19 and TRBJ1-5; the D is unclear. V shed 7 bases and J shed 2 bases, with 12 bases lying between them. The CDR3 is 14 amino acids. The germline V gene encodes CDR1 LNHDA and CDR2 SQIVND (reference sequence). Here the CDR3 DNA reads TGTGCCAGTATTGGGGAGGGTGGCAATCAGCCCCAGCATTTT. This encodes CASIGEGGNQPQHF. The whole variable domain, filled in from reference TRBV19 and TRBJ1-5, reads DGGITQSPKYLFRKEGQNVTLSCEQNLNHDAMYWYRQDPGQGLRLIYYSQIVNDFQKGDIAEGYSVSREKKESFPLTVTSAQKNPTAFYLCASIGEGGNQPQHFGDGTRLSIL.

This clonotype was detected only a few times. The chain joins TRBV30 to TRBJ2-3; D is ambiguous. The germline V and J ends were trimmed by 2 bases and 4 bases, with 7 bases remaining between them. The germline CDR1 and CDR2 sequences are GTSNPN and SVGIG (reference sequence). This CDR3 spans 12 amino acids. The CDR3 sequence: CAWSPQSDTQYF. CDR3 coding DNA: TGTGCCTGGAGTCCACAATCAGATACGCAGTATTTT.

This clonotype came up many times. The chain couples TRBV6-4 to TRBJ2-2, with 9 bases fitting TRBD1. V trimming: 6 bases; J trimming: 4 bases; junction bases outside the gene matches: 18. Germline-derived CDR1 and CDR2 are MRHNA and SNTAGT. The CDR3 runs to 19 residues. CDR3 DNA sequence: TGTGCCAGCAGCCTAACACCACCAGGACAGGGGAGGAGCACCGGGGAGCTGTTTTTT. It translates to CASSLTPPGQGRSTGELFF.

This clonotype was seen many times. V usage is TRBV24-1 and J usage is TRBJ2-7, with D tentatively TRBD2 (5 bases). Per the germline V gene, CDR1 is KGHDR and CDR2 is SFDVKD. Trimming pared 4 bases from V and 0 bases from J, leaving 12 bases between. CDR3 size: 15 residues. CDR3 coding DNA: TGTGCCACCAGTGACGCGTTGGGAGACTCCTACGAGCAGTACTTC. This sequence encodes CATSDALGDSYEQYF.

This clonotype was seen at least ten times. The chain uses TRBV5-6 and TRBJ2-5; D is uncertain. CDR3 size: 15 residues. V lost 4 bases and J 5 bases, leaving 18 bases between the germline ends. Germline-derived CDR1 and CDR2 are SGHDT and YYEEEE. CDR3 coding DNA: TGTGCCAGCAGCCCAACCCGGTGGGATGAGGAGACCCAGTACTTC. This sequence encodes CASSPTRWDEETQYF.

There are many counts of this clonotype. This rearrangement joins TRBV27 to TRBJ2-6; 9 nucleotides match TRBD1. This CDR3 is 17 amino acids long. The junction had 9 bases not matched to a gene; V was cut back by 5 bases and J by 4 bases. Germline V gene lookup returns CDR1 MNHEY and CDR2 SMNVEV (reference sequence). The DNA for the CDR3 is TGTGCCAGCAGTCCAGGGACAGGGAGGTCCGGGGCCAACGTCCTGACTTTC. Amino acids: CASSPGTGRSGANVLTF.

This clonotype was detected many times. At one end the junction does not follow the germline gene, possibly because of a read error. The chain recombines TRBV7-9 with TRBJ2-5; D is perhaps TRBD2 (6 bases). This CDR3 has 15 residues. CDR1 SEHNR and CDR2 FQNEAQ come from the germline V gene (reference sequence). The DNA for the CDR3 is TGTGCCAGCAGTTTAGGGCAGGGAGGAGAAGAGACCCAGTACTTC. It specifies CASSLGQGGEETQYF.